The 28 T cell receptor beta chains below come from one sample, sequenced in a study of blood T cell repertoires in COVID-19. Measured with immunoSEQ multiplex PCR; TCRdb has only the in-frame clones, and not every one. This sample has about 270,000 clones; 89% occur once, and the top ten carry approximately 2%. The source material was peripheral blood. The receptor set was obtained from a man aged 45-60 years with acute or convalescent COVID-19.

This sequence joins TRBV11-1 and TRBJ2-5; possible D gene TRBD2, 6 bases. The CDR3 covers 14 residues. Trimming shortened V by 3 bases and J by 1 base, and 9 bases separated the two germline ends. CDR1 is SGHAT, CDR2 FQDESV, per germline (reference sequence). The CDR3 nucleotides read TGTGCCAGCAGCTTTGGGACTGGCCAAGAGACCCAGTACTTC. It encodes CASSFGTGQETQYF.

J is TRBJ1-5 and V is TRBV5-1; D unresolved. With 0 bases removed from V and 3 bases from J, the gap between germline ends came to 10 bases. The CDR3 is 15 residues long. Looked up from germline, CDR1 is SGHRS and CDR2 is YFSETQ. The CDR3 coding sequence is TGCGCCAGCAGCTTGGCAGGTATGGACAATCAGCCCCAGCATTTT. Translation: CASSLAGMDNQPQHF.

This chain's CDR3 is CSASSGGGDTQYF. In DNA, the CDR3 is TGCAGTGCTAGTAGCGGGGGGGGAGATACGCAGTATTTT. The chain couples TRBV20-1 to TRBJ2-3; the match to TRBD2 covers 11 bases. J gave up 5 bases and V 3 bases, and 1 base lay outside the gene matches. The V gene's germline CDR1 is DFQATT and CDR2 SNEGSKA (reference sequence). The CDR3 is made up of 13 amino acids.

This chain connects TRBV9 to TRBJ1-2, with TRBD1 identical over 9 bases. The CDR3 is 14 residues long. Germline-derived CDR1 and CDR2 are SGDLS and YYNGEE. Trimming at V came to 3 bases and at J to 5 bases, leaving 5 bases not matched to a gene. The CDR3: CASSEGGTGYGYTF. The CDR3 DNA reads as TGTGCCAGCAGCGAGGGGGGGACAGGGTATGGCTACACCTTC.

The chain has TRBV11-2 and TRBJ1-5, with D unresolved. V was shortened by 5 bases and J by 4 bases, with 9 bases between the two germline ends. The germline CDR1 and CDR2 sequences are SGHAT and FQNNGV. The length of the CDR3 is 13 residues. CDR3 region: CASSEGTNQPQHF. CDR3 nucleotides: TGTGCCAGCAGCGAGGGTACAAATCAGCCCCAGCATTTT.

This sequence joins TRBV6-5 and TRBJ2-4; the match to TRBD1 covers 7 bases. Trimming removed 0 bases from V and 7 bases from J; junction bases left unmatched: 3. CDR3 length equals 14 residues. Germline CDR1 reads MNHEY; CDR2 reads SVGAGI. The CDR3 nucleotides are TGTGCCAGCAGTTACTCCCCGGGACAGAACATTCAGTACTTC. Amino acids: CASSYSPGQNIQYF.

The chain combines TRBV2 with TRBJ2-1; D is perhaps TRBD1 (5 bases). The CDR3 length is 12 residues. V was pared by 8 bases and J by 6 bases, with 11 bases between. CDR1 and CDR2 from the germline V gene are SNHLY and FYNNEI. Written as DNA, the CDR3 is TGTGCCAGCCTGGGGCAAGTCAATGAGCAGTTCTTC. Encoded protein: CASLGQVNEQFF.

This clone was observed a single time. This chain links TRBV3-1 (or the pseudogene TRBV3-2) with TRBJ2-1; D is unclear. V was pared by 2 bases and J by 5 bases, with 13 bases between. This CDR3 is 15 amino acids long. Germline CDR1 and CDR2: LGHDT and YNNKEL (reference sequence). For the CDR3, the DNA is TGTGCCAGCAGCCAACGGCGGCTCACCCACAATGAGCAGTTCTTC. Translating gives CASSQRRLTHNEQFF.

V usage is TRBV2 and J usage is TRBJ2-2; D gene unclear. V lost 2 bases and J lost 8, with 15 bases in between. The germline gives CDR1 SNHLY, CDR2 FYNNEI. This CDR3 is built from 15 residues. In nucleotides, the CDR3 is TGTGCCAGCAGTGAATCCGGATCCCCTAGGGGGGAGCTGTTTTTT. It translates to CASSESGSPRGELFF.

The gene calls are TRBV27 and TRBJ1-2; D unresolved. This CDR3 comprises 13 residues. Germline V gene sequence: CDR1 MNHEY, CDR2 SMNVEV (reference sequence). V was cut by 3 bases and J by 5 bases, with 10 bases left in between. The CDR3 DNA follows: TGTGCCAGCAGTTTCACGGGAGTGTATGGCTACACCTTC. Translated: CASSFTGVYGYTF.

This clone has a single count. The chain joins TRBV14 to TRBJ1-1; D not resolved. The germline CDR1 and CDR2 sequences are SGHDN and FVKESK. The ends were cut back, 1 base at V and 3 bases at J, with 9 bases in the middle. The CDR3 sequence is 14 residues long. The DNA of the CDR3 is TGTGCCAGCAGCCAAGTCAGGTCGGACACTGAAGCTTTCTTT. Protein sequence: CASSQVRSDTEAFF.

A single count supports this clone. This chain connects TRBV3-1 (or the pseudogene TRBV3-2) to TRBJ2-5, with D perhaps matching TRBD2 (6 bases). CDR3 length equals 17 residues. Germline V gene data show CDR1 as LGHDT and CDR2 as YNNKEL (reference sequence). V gave up 5 bases and J gave up 5 bases, with 24 bases separating them. For the CDR3, the DNA is TGTGCCAGCAGCAGCCAGCCACTTGGGAGGCCTGGGGAGACCCAGTACTTC. It encodes CASSSQPLGRPGETQYF.

The rearrangement joins TRBV11-3 to TRBJ2-3, with TRBD2 matching over 12 bases. The length of the CDR3 is 15 residues. Losses at the gene ends were 8 bases for V and 4 bases for J; bases not matched to a gene: 7. The germline V gene has CDR1 SGHNT and CDR2 YENEEA. The CDR3 DNA reads as TGTGCCAGCTCCCTAGCGGGGGGGCCGGCAGATACGCAGTATTTT. It encodes CASSLAGGPADTQYF. The full variable domain, rest sourced from reference TRBV11-3 and TRBJ2-3, is EAGVVQSPRYKIIEKKQPVAFWCNPISGHNTLYWYLQNLGQGPELLIRYENEEAVDDSQLPKDRFSAERLKGVDSTLKIQPAELGDSAVYLCASSLAGGPADTQYFGPGTRLTVL.

The V gene is TRBV7-2, the J gene TRBJ1-5; D uncertain. CDR1 and CDR2 (germline): SGHTA, FQGNSA. The V gene lost 5 bases and the J gene lost 4 bases, with 15 bases spanning the gap. This CDR3 comprises 15 residues. The CDR3, as DNA: TGTGCCAGCAGCAGTCCTGGTGAACAAAATCAGCCCCAGCATTTT. Protein product: CASSSPGEQNQPQHF. The whole variable domain, remainder taken from reference TRBV7-2 and TRBJ1-5, is GAGVSQSPSNKVTEKGKDVELRCDPISGHTALYWYRQSLGQGLEFLIYFQGNSAPDKSGLPSDRFSAERTGGSVSTLTIQRTQQEDSAVYLCASSSPGEQNQPQHFGDGTRLSIL.

This sequence joins TRBV18 and TRBJ1-6; 8 bases line up with TRBD1. The ends lost 5 bases at V and 10 bases at J; junction bases unmatched: 7. Germline V gene lookup returns CDR1 KGHSH and CDR2 LQKENI. The CDR3 spans 14 residues. For the CDR3, the DNA is TGTGCCAGCTCAAAAGACGGACAGGGCTCACCCCTCCACTTT. Translated: CASSKDGQGSPLHF.

The chain carries TRBV27 and TRBJ1-2, with D possibly TRBD1 on 5 matching bases. V was pared by 8 bases and J by 2 bases, with 15 bases between. Germline V gives CDR1 MNHEY, CDR2 SMNVEV (reference sequence). CDR3 length: 14 amino acids. CDR3 loop: CASCSLHRNYGYTF. CDR3 coding DNA: TGTGCCAGCTGTTCCCTCCACAGGAACTATGGCTACACCTTC.

The chain joins TRBV7-9 to TRBJ2-5, with D unclear. From germline, CDR1 is SEHNR and CDR2 FQNEAQ (reference sequence). V lost 6 bases, J lost 4 bases, and 12 bases lay in between. CDR3 length equals 13 residues. DNA of the CDR3: TGTGCCAGCAGTCCGAGCTGGAGAGAGACCCAGTACTTC. This sequence encodes CASSPSWRETQYF.

The chain uses TRBV29-1 and TRBJ2-3, with D maybe TRBD1 (6 bases). Trimming cost V 7 bases and J 0 bases, with 14 bases left between them. This CDR3 contains 14 residues. The V gene's germline CDR1 is SQVTM and CDR2 ANQGSEA. In DNA, the CDR3 is TGCAGCGCGGCGACAGGCACTAGCACAGATACGCAGTATTTT. Protein product: CSAATGTSTDTQYF.

The V gene is TRBV9, the J gene TRBJ1-1, with 8 bases lining up with TRBD1. Germline CDR1 is SGDLS and CDR2 is YYNGEE. Trimming cost V 4 bases and J 0 bases; bases outside gene matches: 8. This CDR3 comprises 16 residues. The DNA of the CDR3 is TGTGCCAGCAGCACCGGACAGGGACTCATGAACACTGAAGCTTTCTTT. This translates into CASSTGQGLMNTEAFF.

The V and J genes are TRBV9 and TRBJ1-1, with D perhaps TRBD1 (5 bases). CDR3 length: 16 amino acids. The germline V and J ends were trimmed by 5 bases and 6 bases, with 23 bases remaining between them. Germline V lookup: CDR1 SGDLS, CDR2 YYNGEE. The CDR3 DNA reads TGTGCCAGCAGTGGTTCAGGGTCTTTGCCCCCCGCTGAAGCTTTCTTT. Protein product: CASSGSGSLPPAEAFF.

The chain employs TRBV5-1 and TRBJ1-4; unclear D gene. The CDR3 consists of 13 residues. The V end lost 0 bases, the J end lost 7 bases, and 7 bases lay between the germline ends. In germline, CDR1 is SGHRS, CDR2 YFSETQ. The CDR3 is CASSLAGGEKLFF. In DNA form, the CDR3 reads TGCGCCAGCAGCTTGGCCGGAGGTGAAAAACTGTTTTTT. Drawing the rest from reference TRBV5-1 and TRBJ1-4, the complete variable domain is KAGVTQTPRYLIKTRGQQVTLSCSPISGHRSVSWYQQTPGQGLQFLFEYFSETQRNKGNFPGRFSGRQFSNSRSEMNVSTLELGDSALYLCASSLAGGEKLFFGSGTQLSVL.

The count of this clone is one. This chain connects TRBV24-1 to TRBJ2-5; tentative D call: TRBD1 (5 bases). This CDR3 is built from 13 residues. V was shortened by 2 bases and J by 5 bases, with 8 bases between the two germline ends. The germline V gene has CDR1 KGHDR and CDR2 SFDVKD. The CDR3 DNA follows: TGTGCCACCAGTGATTCAGGGCGGGAGACCCAGTACTTC. Translated, it gives CATSDSGRETQYF.

The V gene is TRBV5-1, the J gene TRBJ2-3; D call uncertain. CDR1 is SGHRS, CDR2 YFSETQ, per germline. The CDR3 sequence is 14 residues long. V was pared by 0 bases and J by 0 bases, with 5 bases between. CDR3 in amino acids: CASSLDRSTDTQYF. The CDR3 DNA is TGCGCCAGCAGCTTGGACAGAAGCACAGATACGCAGTATTTT. The whole variable domain, filled in from reference TRBV5-1 and TRBJ2-3, reads KAGVTQTPRYLIKTRGQQVTLSCSPISGHRSVSWYQQTPGQGLQFLFEYFSETQRNKGNFPGRFSGRQFSNSRSEMNVSTLELGDSALYLCASSLDRSTDTQYFGPGTRLTVL.

This chain joins TRBV2 and TRBJ1-3, with D tentatively TRBD1 (6 bases). The CDR3 length is 14 residues. Looked up from germline, CDR1 is SNHLY and CDR2 is FYNNEI. The V gene lost 7 bases and the J gene lost 9 bases, with 19 bases spanning the gap. The CDR3 region is CASTLQGSRGTIYF. The CDR3 coding sequence is TGTGCCAGCACTCTTCAGGGGTCTAGAGGCACCATATATTTT.

The chain employs TRBV19 and TRBJ1-4; D not certain. This CDR3 is built from 14 residues. The V and J ends lost 2 bases and 8 bases respectively, with 12 bases between them. Germline lookup yields CDR1 LNHDA and CDR2 SQIVND (reference sequence). In DNA form, the CDR3 reads TGTGCCAGTAGTATACGAGGATTAGGCGAAAAACTGTTTTTT. Amino acids: CASSIRGLGEKLFF.

The chain employs TRBV6-1 and TRBJ1-5; D is unresolved. CDR1 MNHNS and CDR2 SASEGT come from the germline V gene. There are 14 residues in the CDR3. Trimming stripped 2 bases from V and 6 bases from J, with 11 bases between. As DNA, the CDR3 is TGTGCCAGCAGTGAATACGACGCGGGTCAGCCCCAGCATTTT. Amino acids: CASSEYDAGQPQHF.

The genes are TRBV4-1 and TRBJ2-2, with 11 bases lining up with TRBD2. The CDR3 runs to 19 residues. J gave up 5 bases and V 4 bases, and 15 bases lay outside the gene matches. The V gene's germline CDR1 is MGHRA and CDR2 YSYEKL. The CDR3: CASSRKDFTSGGATGELFF. For the CDR3, the DNA is TGCGCCAGCAGCCGCAAGGATTTTACTAGCGGGGGTGCGACCGGGGAGCTGTTTTTT.

This clone has a single count. This rearrangement joins TRBV6-1 to TRBJ1-5, with 9 bases fitting TRBD1. CDR3 length equals 16 residues. Unmatched junction bases numbered 8, after V lost 4 bases and J lost 4 bases. Germline lookup yields CDR1 MNHNS and CDR2 SASEGT. CDR3: CASSGGTGLGNQPQHF. CDR3 nucleotides: TGTGCCAGCAGTGGGGGGACAGGGCTAGGGAATCAGCCCCAGCATTTT.